These 29 T cell receptor beta chains originate from one sample sequenced in a study of shared clonotypes between healthy human individuals. The method was immunoSEQ multiplex PCR; TCRdb's version includes in-frame clones alone and lacks a portion of them. This sample yields 80,000 to 100,000 clones, of which almost 70% are seen a single time; 45% to 55% belongs to the top ten. Specimen: memory CD8+ T cells sorted from blood. Subset indicated: CD45RO+ cells pooled with CCR7-negative TemRA cells. Receptors were obtained from a man aged 25 to 40 in good health.

The chain couples TRBV2 to TRBJ2-7, with TRBD2 identical over 7 bases. J lost 9 bases, V lost 6 bases, and 11 bases had no gene match. Germline loops: CDR1 SNHLY, CDR2 FYNNEI. This CDR3 region has 13 residues. The CDR3 protein is CASSRLAAKRQYF. The CDR3 region has the DNA TGTGCCAGCAGCCGGCTAGCGGCTAAGCGGCAGTACTTC.

The chain employs TRBV7-8 and TRBJ2-3; D unresolved. The germline V gene encodes CDR1 SGHVS and CDR2 FQNEAQ. The V gene lost 2 bases and the J gene lost 2 bases, with 11 bases spanning the gap. The CDR3 has 15 amino acids. CDR3 sequence reads: CASSLTRMHTDTQYF. Written as DNA, the CDR3 is TGTGCCAGCAGCTTAACAAGAATGCACACAGATACGCAGTATTTT.

The chain has TRBV19 and TRBJ2-7, with 7 positions matching TRBD2. J lost 4 bases, V lost 5 bases, and 5 bases had no gene match. The CDR3 has 13 amino acids. Germline lookup yields CDR1 LNHDA and CDR2 SQIVND (reference sequence). CDR3 in amino acids: CASSFASGYEQYF. The CDR3 DNA follows: TGTGCCAGTAGTTTCGCTAGCGGATACGAGCAGTACTTC.

Ten or more counts support this clone. V gene TRBV7-9 combines with J gene TRBJ2-1; D gene unclear. Germline loops: CDR1 SEHNR, CDR2 FQNEAQ (reference sequence). The CDR3 is 13 residues long. Between the trimmed V and J ends, which lost 3 bases and 7 bases, there was a span of 10 bases. The CDR3 is CASSFPGLNEQFF. The DNA of the CDR3 is TGTGCCAGCAGCTTCCCGGGCCTTAATGAGCAGTTCTTC.

This chain uses TRBV19 with TRBJ1-1; D is unclear. The germline V and J ends were trimmed by 5 bases and 1 base, with 11 bases remaining between them. The CDR3 is 14 amino acids. Looked up from germline, CDR1 is LNHDA and CDR2 is SQIVND (reference sequence). In nucleotides, the CDR3 is TGTGCCAGTAGTCCCCGGGGAACGAACACTGAAGCTTTCTTT. Its protein product is CASSPRGTNTEAFF.

The chain couples TRBV5-1 to TRBJ1-1; D gene unclear. This CDR3 comprises 14 residues. V lost 4 bases and J lost 1, with 11 bases in between. CDR1 is SGHRS and CDR2 is YFSETQ in the germline V gene. The CDR3 nucleotides are TGCGCCAGCAGCATCCGTCCAGAGAACACTGAAGCTTTCTTT. Its translation: CASSIRPENTEAFF.

This rearrangement joins TRBV4-1 to TRBJ1-4, with a possible D match to TRBD1 (6 bases). The germline CDR1 and CDR2 sequences are MGHRA and YSYEKL. CDR3 length: 15 residues. The germline V and J ends were trimmed by 3 bases and 8 bases, with 16 bases remaining between them. Here the CDR3 reads CASSQVPGALEKLFF. The CDR3 DNA is TGCGCCAGCAGCCAGGTTCCAGGGGCACTCGAAAAACTGTTTTTT.

The chain couples TRBV5-1 to TRBJ2-7; the D is unclear. The CDR3 totals 14 residues. Germline V gives CDR1 SGHRS, CDR2 YFSETQ. Trimming took 0 bases from V and 7 from J, leaving 14 bases between them. The CDR3 DNA sequence: TGCGCCAGCAGCTTGGCGACACCATTATCTGAGCAGTACTTC. Amino acids: CASSLATPLSEQYF.

The CDR3 spells CASRAQGGWGETQYF. In DNA form, the CDR3 reads TGTGCCAGCAGGGCACAGGGTGGATGGGGAGAGACCCAGTACTTC. The chain joins TRBV27 to TRBJ2-5, with D tentatively TRBD1 (6 bases). Germline assignment: CDR1 MNHEY and CDR2 SMNVEV (reference sequence). This CDR3 is built from 15 residues. Between the trimmed V and J ends, which lost 6 bases and 4 bases, there was a span of 18 bases.

The chain combines TRBV30 with TRBJ1-4, with D perhaps TRBD1 (5 bases). The V end was cut by 1 base, the J end by 8 bases, with 11 bases between. The V gene's germline CDR1 is GTSNPN and CDR2 SVGIG (reference sequence). The CDR3 totals 13 residues. CDR3 in amino acids: CAWSAGALEKLFF. The CDR3 DNA follows: TGTGCCTGGAGTGCCGGGGCGCTGGAAAAACTGTTTTTT.

This clone was detected only a few times. The chain recombines TRBV25-1 with TRBJ1-1; D might be TRBD1 (5 bases). The length of the CDR3 is 11 residues. Germline lookup yields CDR1 MGHDK and CDR2 SYGVNS. V was pared by 5 bases and J by 10 bases, with 11 bases between. CDR3 bases: TGTGCCAGCAGTACTCAGGGATCAGCTTTCTTT. Residues: CASSTQGSAFF.

Many counts were recorded for this clone. This chain connects TRBV7-9 to TRBJ1-1; D unresolved. The CDR3 is made up of 13 amino acids. With 2 bases removed from V and 3 bases from J, the gap between germline ends came to 7 bases. Germline CDR1 reads SEHNR; CDR2 reads FQNEAQ (reference sequence). CDR3 loop: CASSLWEHTEAFF. In DNA, the CDR3 is TGTGCCAGCAGCTTATGGGAACACACTGAAGCTTTCTTT. Variable domain in full (rest from reference TRBV7-9 and TRBJ1-1): DTGVSQNPRHKITKRGQNVTFRCDPISEHNRLYWYRQTLGQGPEFLTYFQNEAQLEKSRLLSDRFSAERPKGSFSTLEIQRTEQGDSAMYLCASSLWEHTEAFFGQGTRLTVV.

The chain is built from TRBV11-2 and TRBJ2-7, with 8 bases lining up with TRBD1. Germline-derived CDR1 and CDR2 are SGHAT and FQNNGV. V was pared by 5 bases and J by 2 bases, with 5 bases of the junction left unmatched. The CDR3 extends over 14 amino acids. This chain's CDR3 is CASSRTGPTYEQYF. The DNA of the CDR3 is TGTGCCAGCAGCCGGACAGGGCCTACCTACGAGCAGTACTTC.

This clone was seen more than once but under ten times. This sequence joins TRBV4-2 and TRBJ1-4; D unclear. V shed 3 bases and J shed 4 bases, with 12 bases lying between them. The length of the CDR3 is 15 residues. CDR1 is LGHNA and CDR2 is YNFKEQ in the germline V gene. The CDR3: CASSQDIGVNEKLFF. In nucleotides, the CDR3 is TGTGCCAGCAGCCAGGATATCGGCGTTAATGAAAAACTGTTTTTT.

The chain employs TRBV11-2 and TRBJ2-7; the D is unclear. The CDR3 covers 14 residues. Germline CDR1 and CDR2: SGHAT and FQNNGV. V lost 1 base and J lost 3, with 10 bases in between. CDR3 DNA sequence: TGTGCCAGCAGCTTAGCCGACCGCTACTACGAGCAGTACTTC. Translation: CASSLADRYYEQYF.

This clone was recorded a few times. The rearrangement links TRBV2 to TRBJ1-1; TRBD1 is a possible D gene (5 bases). The CDR3 has 13 residues. V shed 2 bases and J shed 10 bases, with 14 bases lying between them. CDR1 and CDR2 from the germline V gene are SNHLY and FYNNEI. CDR3 residues: CASSELRGGVAFF. The CDR3 bases are TGTGCCAGCAGTGAATTACGAGGAGGGGTAGCTTTCTTT.

The chain couples TRBV11-3 to TRBJ2-7; 9 bases line up with TRBD1. The germline V gene has CDR1 SGHNT and CDR2 YENEEA. J gave up 7 bases and V 5 bases, and 12 bases lay outside the gene matches. The CDR3 is 15 residues long. The CDR3 sequence: CASSQGTGLGEEQYF. The CDR3 region has the DNA TGTGCCAGCAGCCAAGGGACAGGGCTGGGGGAAGAGCAGTACTTC.

CDR3 nucleotide sequence: TGTGCCAGCAGATACGGGGGGAAGGCTGAAGCTTTCTTT. It specifies CASRYGGKAEAFF. The chain recombines TRBV6-6 with TRBJ1-1, with D perhaps TRBD1 (5 bases). The ends were cut back, 6 bases at V and 6 bases at J, with 14 bases in the middle. From germline, CDR1 is MNHNY and CDR2 SVGAGI (reference sequence). The CDR3 consists of 13 residues.

This clone turned up a few times. CDR3: CASGRTVYYEQYF. The CDR3, as DNA: TGTGCCAGCGGCAGGACAGTATACTACGAGCAGTACTTC. J is TRBJ2-7 and V is TRBV2, with D perhaps TRBD1 (6 bases). V lost 8 bases and J 3 bases, leaving 14 bases between the germline ends. The CDR3 has 13 amino acids. Germline-derived CDR1 and CDR2 are SNHLY and FYNNEI.

V usage is TRBV18 and J usage is TRBJ2-7; 8 bases are shared with TRBD2. The germline gives CDR1 KGHSH, CDR2 LQKENI. CDR3 length: 14 amino acids. J gave up 2 bases and V 6 bases, and 6 bases lay outside the gene matches. The CDR3 region has the DNA TGTGCCAGCTCGCGGGGGGCACTAACCTACGAGCAGTACTTC. This gives the protein CASSRGALTYEQYF.

Judged by abundance, this clone is medium-sized. The chain uses TRBV6-5 and TRBJ2-7, with D unclear. Trimming left V 8 bases short and J 4 bases short, with 9 bases between. Germline lookup yields CDR1 MNHEY and CDR2 SVGAGI. This CDR3 spans 11 amino acids. This chain's CDR3 is CASASLYEQYF. DNA of the CDR3: TGTGCCAGCGCTAGTCTTTACGAGCAGTACTTC.

This clone came up a few times. The chain is built from TRBV9 and TRBJ2-5, with unresolved D. CDR1 and CDR2 (germline): SGDLS, YYNGEE. The V end was cut by 0 bases, the J end by 2 bases, with 8 bases between. The CDR3 runs 14 residues. CDR3 protein: CASSVEGRQETQYF. CDR3 bases: TGTGCCAGCAGCGTAGAGGGCAGACAAGAGACCCAGTACTTC.

This chain links TRBV9 with TRBJ1-1; D remains ambiguous. V shed 4 bases and J shed 1 base, with 14 bases lying between them. Germline CDR1 is SGDLS and CDR2 is YYNGEE. This CDR3 region has 15 residues. The CDR3 DNA reads TGTGCCAGCAGCCCAAGACACTTCGCGAACACTGAAGCTTTCTTT. It translates to CASSPRHFANTEAFF. Complete variable domain (other parts from reference TRBV9 and TRBJ1-1): DSGVTQTPKHLITATGQRVTLRCSPRSGDLSVYWYQQSLDQGLQFLIQYYNGEERAKGNILERFSAQQFPDLHSELNLSSLELGDSALYFCASSPRHFANTEAFFGQGTRLTVV.

V usage is TRBV5-1 and J usage is TRBJ1-2, with TRBD1 identical over 9 bases. Germline trimming cut 5 bases from V and 2 bases from J; bases unmatched to any gene: 4. The CDR3 is 14 amino acids. Germline V gene data show CDR1 as SGHRS and CDR2 as YFSETQ. CDR3 DNA sequence: TGCGCCAGCAGGGGACAGGGTTCGAACTATGGCTACACCTTC. Protein sequence: CASRGQGSNYGYTF.

This clone has more than one count but fewer than ten. The V call is TRBV28, the J call TRBJ1-5, with D perhaps TRBD1 (6 bases). V was shortened by 4 bases and J by 1 base, with 11 bases between the two germline ends. The CDR3 has 15 residues. Germline V CDR1 and CDR2: MDHEN, SYDVKM. The CDR3 is CASSYTGRSNQPQHF. The CDR3 DNA follows: TGTGCCAGCAGTTATACAGGGAGGAGCAATCAGCCCCAGCATTTT.

The J gene is TRBJ2-7, the V gene TRBV7-2; D is possibly TRBD1 or TRBD2 (5 bases each). The germline V and J ends were trimmed by 0 bases and 6 bases, with 9 bases remaining between them. Germline V gives CDR1 SGHTA, CDR2 FQGNSA. CDR3 length: 13 amino acids. The CDR3 here is CASSLAGVGEQYF. CDR3 nucleotide sequence: TGTGCCAGCAGCTTAGCGGGGGTTGGCGAGCAGTACTTC.

The chain has TRBV18 and TRBJ2-1, with 8 bases that match TRBD2. Per germline, CDR1 KGHSH and CDR2 LQKENI. CDR3 length: 15 residues. V was pared by 0 bases and J by 6 bases, with 4 bases of the junction left unmatched. The CDR3 here is CASSPPGLVLNEQFF. The CDR3 nucleotides read TGTGCCAGCTCACCACCGGGACTAGTTCTCAATGAGCAGTTCTTC.

The chain combines TRBV25-1 with TRBJ2-2; D gene unclear. The germline V and J ends were trimmed by 3 bases and 6 bases, with 8 bases remaining between them. Per germline, CDR1 MGHDK and CDR2 SYGVNS. The CDR3 length is 13 residues. The CDR3 protein is CASSDLGAGELFF. CDR3 coding DNA: TGTGCCAGCAGTGATCTCGGCGCCGGGGAGCTGTTTTTT. Drawing the rest from reference TRBV25-1 and TRBJ2-2, the complete variable domain is EADIYQTPRYLVIGTGKKITLECSQTMGHDKMYWYQQDPGMELHLIHYSYGVNSTEKGDLSSESTVSRIRTEHFPLTLESARPSHTSQYLCASSDLGAGELFFGEGSRLTVL.

This clone was seen a single time. The V and J genes are TRBV11-1 and TRBJ2-7; 9 positions match TRBD2. V gave up 1 base and J gave up 13 bases; unmatched junction bases: 8. CDR3 length: 13 residues. Germline V CDR1 and CDR2: SGHAT, FQDESV (reference sequence). The CDR3 reads CASSLDGIAGDYF. Written as DNA, the CDR3 is TGTGCCAGCAGCTTAGATGGTATAGCGGGAGATTACTTC.